The following is a T cell receptor (beta chain) sequence with its context. In the authors' methods: It was from reference gene primer amplification that nucleated cell counts were estimated. Sequencing used immunoSEQ multiplex PCR; TCRdb keeps in-frame clones, though not all of them. V, J and clone size derive from that table, while D and trimming were established from the DNA sequence. The profile shows approximately 210,000 clones, 92% of them singletons. Looked up from germline, CDR1 is LNHDA and CDR2 is SQIVND (reference sequence). The CDR3 runs to 11 residues. The V and J ends lost 1 base and 6 bases respectively, with 2 bases between them. These data are taken from a study of blood T cell repertoires in COVID-19. Study at large: The United States, Italy and Spain supplied acute and convalescent COVID-19 samples. Sources were T cells, B-cell-depleted T cells, or PBMCs; the material itself was cDNA or gDNA.

This TCR derives from a man aged 30-40 years with acute or convalescent COVID-19. The rearrangement uses TRBV19 and TRBJ2-3; D is uncertain. The sample was peripheral blood. The CDR3 reads CASSIADTQYF. The CDR3 DNA reads TGTGCCAGTAGTATAGCTGATACGCAGTATTTT.